This is a list of T cell receptor beta chains from one sample in a study of CD4 T cells in relation to SARS-CoV-2 and coronaviruses. TCRdb's table, derived via immunoSEQ multiplex PCR, lists solely in-frame clones and lacks some. There are 25,000 to 30,000 clones in the sample; around 67% occur only once, and about a fifth lies in the top ten. These receptors are not linked to any known antigen. Specimen: CD4+ T cells from PBMCs, cultured in vitro. Source of these receptors: a human donor in good health. Each CDR3 is given with its conserved first and last residue. A D gene is named only where the DNA matches it firmly. Size tells how often a clone was seen (once, few, many) or the class of an expanded clone, and some rows leave it out.

.	TRBV3-1/TRBV3-2	few	TRBJ2-7	TGTGCCAGCAGCCCCGCACCTCTAAGCGAGCAGTACTTC	CASSPAPLSEQYF
TRBD2	TRBV28	.	TRBJ2-7	TGTGCCAGCAGTTTAACTAGCGGGAATTGGAAAGAGCAGTACTTC	CASSLTSGNWKEQYF
.	TRBV10-3	.	TRBJ2-3	TGTGCCATCAGTGACGCACAGTCCGCTAGGAGAAGCGATACGCAGTATTTT	CAISDAQSARRSDTQYF
TRBD1	TRBV3-1/TRBV3-2	.	TRBJ2-5	TGTGCCAGCAGCAAGGGACAGGGCGCGGGAGAGACCCAGTACTTC	CASSKGQGAGETQYF
.	TRBV7-9	.	TRBJ1-4	TGTGCCAGCAGCTTAGGCCGGACGGATACTGAAAAACTGTTTTTT	CASSLGRTDTEKLFF
.	TRBV2	.	TRBJ1-4	TGTGCCAGCAACGGTTCGGATGAAAAACTGTTTTTT	CASNGSDEKLFF
TRBD2	TRBV11-2	.	TRBJ2-5	TGTGCCAGCAGCGAGACTAGCGGTCCAATGGGGGAGACCCAGTACTTC	CASSETSGPMGETQYF
.	TRBV7-2	.	TRBJ2-5	TGTGCCAGCAGCTTCGGCGGGAAGTACCAAGAGACCCAGTACTTC	CASSFGGKYQETQYF
.	TRBV5-1	few	TRBJ2-1	TGCGCCAGCAGCTTGGACGGTGCCAATGTCAATGAGCAGTTCTTC	CASSLDGANVNEQFF
.	TRBV7-2	.	TRBJ2-2	TGTGCCAGCAGCGGGGACGGGGCAGCGAACACCGGGGAGCTGTTTTTT	CASSGDGAANTGELFF
.	TRBV19	.	TRBJ1-5	TGTGCCAGTAAAAGACGGGGAGGCAATCAGCCCCAGCATTTT	CASKRRGGNQPQHF
.	TRBV4-1	once	TRBJ1-1	TGCGCCAGCAGCCAAGCCAGGGGACGGATGAACACTGAAGCTTTCTTT	CASSQARGRMNTEAFF
.	TRBV27	.	TRBJ1-1	TGTGCCAGGAATGGAGAGGGGGGGGTTACTAGGGCTTTCTTT	CARNGEGGVTRAFF
.	TRBV7-2	.	TRBJ1-1	TGTGCCAGCAGCTTAGAGGGGGTAGTCGCAACTGAAGCTTTCTTT	CASSLEGVVATEAFF
TRBD2	TRBV7-2	once	TRBJ2-3	TGTGCCAGCAGCATAACTAGCGGGAGTCGCACAGATACGCAGTATTTT	CASSITSGSRTDTQYF
TRBD1	TRBV3-1/TRBV3-2	.	TRBJ1-2	TGTGCCAGCAGCCAAGACAGGGGGCCCCACCCCTATGACTATGGCTACACCTTC	CASSQDRGPHPYDYGYTF
.	TRBV19	.	TRBJ1-4	TGTGCCAGTAGTATACGCCCTGGGGGGCACGATGAAAAACTGTTTTTT	CASSIRPGGHDEKLFF
TRBD1	TRBV4-2	.	TRBJ1-1	TGTGCCAGCAGCCAAGACAGGGGGCCGGGCACTGAAGCTTTCTTT	CASSQDRGPGTEAFF
.	TRBV2	.	TRBJ2-3	TGTGCCAGCAGTGAAGCGGCTGGGGGGGGGCCTAGCACAGATACGCAGTATTTT	CASSEAAGGGPSTDTQYF
.	TRBV6-1	.	TRBJ2-1	TGTGCCAGCAGTGAAACCGGGGCCTACAATGAGCAGTTCTTC	CASSETGAYNEQFF
TRBD2	TRBV5-1	.	TRBJ2-7	TGCGCCAGCAGCTTGGCTTCGGGAGGGGGAGAGCAGTACTTC	CASSLASGGGEQYF
TRBD1	TRBV6-1	.	TRBJ2-5	TGTGCCAGCAGTGAAAATAAGGACAGGCGTCCTTGGGAGACCCAGTACTTC	CASSENKDRRPWETQYF
.	TRBV9	once	TRBJ2-5	TGTGCCAGCAGCGGCGCTGGGGTTACAGGGACGGAGACCCAGTACTTC	CASSGAGVTGTETQYF